The next 6 T cell receptor beta chains were all read from a single sample in a study of regulatory T cells in long-lasting Graves disease. As to time point: newly diagnosed GD, antithyroid drugs for less than 3 months. There was RNA extracted from PBMCs, and the TCR library was made from it. Both iRepertoire HTBI primers and Arm-PCR of CDR3 regions were used to build the TCR beta libraries. TCRdb re-derived calls from the multiplex PCR reads in MiXCR, one entry per CDR3 protein. The repertoire includes about 400,000 distinct CDR3 sequences, about a sixth of them detected once, and roughly 21% sits in the top ten. This same sample was also part of a study on T cells in Graves' hyperthyroidism and ophthalmopathy.

The sample was peripheral blood mononuclear cells (PBMCs), taken at new diagnosis, from a patient treated with antithyroid drugs. These receptors were taken from a woman under 30 with Graves disease.

This clonotype was seen more than once but under ten times. The chain combines TRBV12-3 or TRBV12-4 with TRBJ1-5, with TRBD1 identical over 9 bases. The trim removed 6 bases at V and 6 bases at J, leaving 12 bases unmatched. This CDR3 is built from 16 residues. The CDR3 here is CASRSQGQGMSQPQHF. The DNA of the CDR3 is TGTGCCAGCAGGTCTCAGGGACAGGGCATGTCTCAGCCCCAGCATTTT.

This clonotype appeared a few times. The chain combines TRBV7-2 with TRBJ1-1; D is possibly TRBD1 (5 bases). V lost 2 bases, J lost 5 bases, and 12 bases lay in between. Germline V gene lookup returns CDR1 SGHTA and CDR2 FQGNSA. This CDR3 spans 14 amino acids. The CDR3 reads CASSLSAGGTEAFF. CDR3 nucleotides: TGTGCCAGCAGCTTATCAGCTGGGGGGACTGAAGCTTTCTTT.

This clonotype appeared many times. The chain is built from TRBV20-1 and TRBJ2-3, with D uncertain. V was clipped by 0 bases and J by 3 bases, with 16 bases between them. This CDR3 comprises 16 residues. CDR1 is DFQATT, CDR2 SNEGSKA, per germline (reference sequence). For the CDR3, the DNA is TGCAGTGCTAGAGATTCGGTGCACACCGGGACAGATACGCAGTATTTT. It translates to CSARDSVHTGTDTQYF.

There are many counts of this clonotype. The chain joins TRBV2 to TRBJ2-5, with 8 bases matching TRBD1. Germline CDR1 and CDR2: SNHLY and FYNNEI. The CDR3 loop spans 14 amino acids. The V segment lost 4 bases and the J segment 5 bases; nucleotides outside the gene matches: 6. As DNA, the CDR3 is TGTGCCAGCAGTGGGACAGGGTCAGGGGAGACCCAGTACTTC. This encodes CASSGTGSGETQYF.

This clonotype was seen repeatedly, ten times or more. V gene TRBV28 combines with J gene TRBJ2-7; 11 bases align to TRBD2. Per the germline V gene, CDR1 is MDHEN and CDR2 is SYDVKM. V was pared by 7 bases and J by 9 bases, with 17 bases of the junction left unmatched. The CDR3 contains 16 residues. DNA of the CDR3: TGTGCCAGCATCGGGCTAGCGGGGGGCCTCTCCCGCGGGCAGTACTTC. It yields the protein CASIGLAGGLSRGQYF.

This clonotype was seen ten or more times. The chain joins TRBV18 to TRBJ2-7; 7 nucleotides align to TRBD2. In germline, CDR1 is KGHSH, CDR2 LQKENI. V lost 3 bases to trimming and J lost 5 bases; unmatched junction nucleotides: 4. The CDR3 is 13 residues long. The CDR3 spells CASSPGGNHEQYF. The CDR3 bases are TGTGCCAGCTCACCGGGGGGGAACCACGAGCAGTACTTC.